This T cell receptor (beta chain) comes out of a study of cytomegalovirus exposure and HLA in healthy donors. On the study more broadly: As released early, the data held about 85 million unique TCRs from HLA-typed donors.

Germline loops: CDR1 SGHVS, CDR2 FQNEAQ. The V gene end was trimmed by 5 bases and the J gene end by 2 bases; junction bases not matched to a gene: 8. The length of the CDR3 is 16 residues. The PCR made use of 60 Vbeta and 13 Jbeta primers. Only in-frame clones appear in the TCRdb table, and some are missing; sequencing was by immunoSEQ multiplex PCR. In the table there are approximately 110,000 clones, 50% to 70% of which are singletons. What was sequenced was PBMCs. The V gene is TRBV7-8, the J gene TRBJ2-3; TRBD2 matches at 9 bases. The source of this sequence is a man aged 25 to 45 in good health and CMV-seropositive. The CDR3 DNA sequence: TGTGCCAGCAGCCCCGGAAGCGGGGGGACCACAGATACGCAGTATTTT. This translates into CASSPGSGGTTDTQYF.